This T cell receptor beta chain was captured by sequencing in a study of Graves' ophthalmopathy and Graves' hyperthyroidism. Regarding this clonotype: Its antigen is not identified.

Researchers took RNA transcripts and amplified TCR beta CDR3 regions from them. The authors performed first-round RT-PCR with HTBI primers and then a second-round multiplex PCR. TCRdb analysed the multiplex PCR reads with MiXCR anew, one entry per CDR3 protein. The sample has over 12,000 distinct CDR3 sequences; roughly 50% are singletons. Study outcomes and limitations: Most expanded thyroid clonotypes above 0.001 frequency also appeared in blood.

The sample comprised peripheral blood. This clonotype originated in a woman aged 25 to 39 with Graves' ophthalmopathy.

CDR3 in amino acids: CASSRTGTGDSPLHF. In DNA, the CDR3 is TGTGCCAGCAGCCGCACCGGGACAGGGGATTCACCCCTCCACTTT. The chain links TRBV7-9 to TRBJ1-6, with TRBD1 matching over 10 bases. V lost 5 bases and J lost 8; bases outside the gene matches: 6. CDR3 length: 15 amino acids. Germline-derived CDR1 and CDR2 are SEHNR and FQNEAQ (reference sequence).